One T cell receptor beta chain is described in this entry. Original analysis: Estimation of nucleated cell counts relied on the amplification of reference gene primers. Data came from immunoSEQ multiplex PCR; TCRdb stores just in-frame clones and leaves some out. V and J calls and clone size follow that table, whereas D and trimming were derived from the DNA. The sample lists about half a million clones, around 85% occurring once. This sample was included in a study of blood T cell repertoires in COVID-19. Study overall: COVID-19 samples from acute and convalescent phases originated in the United States, Italy and Spain. The cDNA or gDNA used as material had been derived from T cells, B-cell-depleted T cells, or PBMCs.

Sequences were obtained from peripheral blood. The sequence was obtained from a human donor in a cohort sampled during active COVID-19.

The CDR3 is CASSLVSGTTDTQYF. The CDR3 nucleotides are TGCGCCAGCAGCTTGGTGAGCGGGACCACAGATACGCAGTATTTT. The gene calls are TRBV5-1 and TRBJ2-3; TRBD2 agrees at 7 bases. With V trimmed by 0 bases and J by 2 bases, 3 bases remained unmatched. Germline CDR1 is SGHRS and CDR2 is YFSETQ. The CDR3 sequence is 15 residues long.